This TCR beta chain stems from a study of T-cell reconstitution after alpha-beta-depleted transplantation in children (dated by TCRdb to between 2015 and 2016). For the study in its entirety: T-cell immune reconstitution after TCRalphabeta/CD19-depleted allogeneic hematopoietic cell transplantation in children was quantitatively tracked in the study by means of TCR repertoire profiling.

In light of the paper, this sample's treatment or condition label describes: allogeneic hematopoietic cell transplantation with graft depleted of TCRalphabeta T cells and CD19 B cells. Transplant recipients were children who received TCRalphabeta/CD19-depleted allogeneic hematopoietic cell grafts. Inclusive of the bounding cysteine and phenylalanine, the CDR3 is 16 residues long. The only DNA kept is the CDR3, 48 bases in frame from the first base. In the germline V gene, CDR1 corresponds to MDHEN and CDR2 to SYDVKM. Relative to germline, V is 4 bases shorter and J is 4 bases shorter, with 17 bases between their ends. Findings and caveats that apply to the study as a whole: Over subsequent months, a decline in hyperexpanded clone frequencies was noted, and after one year, T-cell counts and TCRbeta diversity were mostly ascribed to newly produced T cells. The high TCRbeta diversity at day 60 in some patients was ascribed to recipient T cells and intrathymic progenitors that had survived conditioning. About two months after transplant, the apparently early recovery of alphabetaT-cell counts reportedly depended on just several hundred clones that had expanded rapidly and came from non-depleted graft cells.

The table lists this clonotype with many counts. Its specific antigen is unknown. No much larger clone exists at a distance of one base, and base qualities are not known. Library creation used PCR. TCRdb records Illumina HiSeq 2500 as the sequencer. To normalize quantification of the TCRbeta repertoire, the TCR libraries were built with molecular barcoding that relied on unique molecular identifiers. TCRdb's own reprocessing of the public reads used fastp at Q25 and MiXCR and kept productive beta chains. Every CDR3 protein is listed once, alongside the most common genes and DNA of its rows. In this sample the table shows 150,000 to 200,000 distinct CDR3 sequences, about 6% of which occur a single time. The top ten hold under 6% of the sample.

The receptor was isolated from a girl less than two years old with combined immunodeficiency, due to receive a stem cell transplant. The sample consisted of PBMCs, taken before TCRalphabeta/CD19-depleted stem cell transplant. The rearranged chain carries TRBV28 and TRBJ2-1, and TRBD2 may be the D gene, going by 6 matching bases. Here the CDR3 is given as CASSSLWRERYNEQFF. Here is the DNA: TGTGCCAGCAGTTCCCTCTGGAGGGAACGGTACAATGAGCAGTTCTTC.